One and the same sample provided the 4 T cell receptor beta chains below, sequenced in a study of CXCR3-negative and CXCR3-positive naive CD8 T cells. The method, 5' RACE with UMI labels, was used to prepare the TRB cDNA libraries. TCRdb reprocessed the 5' RACE reads and stores each CDR3 protein as one record, lacking DNA. The specimen's table records 100,000 or so distinct CDR3 sequences. Sequenced: naive CXCR3- CD8+ T cells from blood. The subset is: CD45RO-CCR7+CD27+CD95- naive CD8+ T cells lacking CXCR3 (TNR3-). The receptor set was obtained from a human donor in good health. Some clones in this sample may be carry-over from other donors' samples.

The rearrangement links TRBV11-3 to TRBJ1-1. CDR3 length: 13 residues. The germline CDR1 and CDR2 sequences are SGHNT and YENEEA. The CDR3 spells CASSLGGVTEAFF.

V usage is TRBV5-5 and J usage is TRBJ2-1; TCRdb selects TRBD2, and the lack of DNA leaves this call unchecked. Germline CDR1 reads SGHKS; CDR2 reads YYEKEE (reference sequence). This CDR3 region has 14 residues. CDR3 residues: CASSLGLAGTKQFF. The variable domain in full, with the rest retrieved from reference TRBV5-5 and TRBJ2-1, is DAGVTQSPTHLIKTRGQQVTLRCSPISGHKSVSWYQQVLGQGPQFIFQYYEKEERGRGNFPDRFSARQFPNYSSELNVNALLLGDSALYLCASSLGLAGTKQFFGPGTRLTVL.

The chain is built from TRBV7-9 and TRBJ1-1; TCRdb indicates TRBD1, and absent DNA this call remains unverified. The germline V gene encodes CDR1 SEHNR and CDR2 FQNEAQ (reference sequence). The CDR3 consists of 18 residues. CDR3 protein: CASSSTGAGPGRNTEAFF.

This sequence joins TRBV29-1 and TRBJ2-5; TCRdb designates TRBD2, a call that cannot be tested without DNA. The CDR3 is 12 residues long. The germline CDR1 and CDR2 sequences are SQVTM and ANQGSEA. CDR3 amino acids: CSAEGSQETQYF.